Following are 27 T cell receptor beta chains from one sample sequenced in a study of T-cell memory formation after mild COVID-19. Each CDR3 protein is one row after TCRdb ran MiXCR on the 5' RACE reads. The repertoire includes 300,000 to 400,000 distinct CDR3 sequences, roughly 15% of them detected once, and roughly 20% sits in the top ten. The sample comprised PBMCs or a T cell subset sorted from them (not recorded which). Receptors were obtained from a man between 18 and 35 years old who had mild COVID-19 (a few samples of this study predate the infection). Cell type and time point are not known.

The J gene is TRBJ2-7, the V gene TRBV4-1, with D possibly TRBD2 on 6 matching bases. Germline V gene data show CDR1 as MGHRA and CDR2 as YSYEKL. CDR3 length equals 12 residues. V shed 4 bases and J shed 13 bases, with 17 bases lying between them. The CDR3 is CASSPVGGSIYV. The DNA for the CDR3 is TGCGCCAGCAGCCCCGTCGGAGGGTCGATATACGTC.

The chain carries TRBV7-9 and TRBJ1-4; TRBD1 matches 7 bases. The junction had 9 bases not matched to a gene; V was cut back by 3 bases and J by 8 bases. The CDR3 loop spans 15 amino acids. Germline loops: CDR1 SEHNR, CDR2 FQNEAQ (reference sequence). CDR3 in amino acids: CASSLDRLKGEKLFF. DNA for the CDR3: TGTGCCAGCAGCTTGGACAGGCTCAAGGGCGAAAAACTGTTTTTT.

The V gene is TRBV2, the J gene TRBJ1-2; the match to TRBD1 covers 10 bases. From germline, CDR1 is SNHLY and CDR2 FYNNEI. V was clipped by 10 bases and J by 8 bases; unmatched bases: 7. The CDR3 is 12 residues long. Written as DNA, the CDR3 is TGTGCCACCTACGGGACAGGGGACGGCTACACCTTC. This sequence encodes CATYGTGDGYTF.

The table lists this clonotype with a few counts. The chain is built from TRBV4-2 and TRBJ1-5; D unresolved. Trimming took off 1 base at V and 0 bases at J, with 1 base between the two ends. This CDR3 spans 13 amino acids. Germline-derived CDR1 and CDR2 are LGHNA and YNFKEQ. Written as DNA, the CDR3 is TGTGCCAGCAGCCAAGCTAGCAATCAGCCCCAGCATTTT. Translation: CASSQASNQPQHF.

This clonotype was picked up many times. The chain combines TRBV18 with TRBJ2-7; D is possibly TRBD2 (6 bases). Deletions cut 3 bases from V and 2 bases from J, with 11 bases between. CDR3 length: 14 amino acids. Germline-derived CDR1 and CDR2 are KGHSH and LQKENI. CDR3 nucleotides: TGTGCCAGCTCACCGGGACTCCAGACCTACGAGCAGTACTTC. Its translation is CASSPGLQTYEQYF.

The chain carries TRBV7-2 and TRBJ2-1; D might be TRBD1 (5 bases). This CDR3 comprises 15 residues. CDR1 and CDR2 from the germline V gene are SGHTA and FQGNSA. Trimming stripped 3 bases from V and 1 base from J, with 10 bases between. CDR3 amino acids: CASSFKGPSYNEQFF. The CDR3 nucleotides are TGTGCCAGCAGCTTTAAGGGGCCGTCCTACAATGAGCAGTTCTTC.

V and J are TRBV3-1 and TRBJ2-3, with D possibly being TRBD2 (7 bases). Trimming cost V 3 bases and J 2 bases, with 12 bases left between them. In germline, CDR1 is LGHDT, CDR2 YNNKEL (reference sequence). This CDR3 comprises 15 residues. This CDR3 is CASSHTGRATDTQYF. The CDR3 DNA reads TGTGCCAGCAGCCACACAGGGAGGGCCACAGATACGCAGTATTTT.

The V call is TRBV5-6, the J call TRBJ2-3, with TRBD2 identical over 7 bases. CDR1 is SGHDT and CDR2 is YYEEEE in the germline V gene. The CDR3 length is 16 residues. V was clipped by 1 base and J by 3 bases; unmatched bases: 8. The CDR3 loop is CASSLFGRGGTDTQYF. The DNA for the CDR3 is TGTGCCAGCAGCTTGTTCGGGCGCGGGGGTACAGATACGCAGTATTTT.

The chain joins TRBV3-1 to TRBJ1-2; possible D gene TRBD1, 5 bases. The CDR3 spans 13 residues. The ends were cut back, 3 bases at V and 3 bases at J, with 8 bases in the middle. In germline, CDR1 is LGHDT, CDR2 YNNKEL (reference sequence). The CDR3 loop reads CASSQGPYYGYTF. CDR3 sequence (DNA): TGTGCCAGCAGCCAGGGACCCTACTATGGCTACACCTTC.

This clonotype was counted a few times. The rearrangement links TRBV5-1 to TRBJ1-2; 8 bases agree with TRBD1. Losses at the gene ends were 3 bases for V and 6 bases for J; bases not matched to a gene: 7. From germline, CDR1 is SGHRS and CDR2 YFSETQ. This CDR3 is built from 14 residues. The CDR3 nucleotides read TGCGCCAGCAGCTACGCAGGGGGCGCAGATGGCTACACCTTC. Its translation: CASSYAGGADGYTF.

The chain has TRBV4-1 and TRBJ1-6, with 8 bases aligning to TRBD1. This CDR3 comprises 14 residues. After removal of 3 bases from V and 11 bases from J, the junction contained 6 bases not matched to a gene. CDR1 and CDR2 from the germline V gene are MGHRA and YSYEKL. CDR3 in amino acids: CASSQRQGQAPLHF. The CDR3 DNA follows: TGCGCCAGCAGCCAGCGACAGGGGCAAGCACCCCTCCACTTT.

This clonotype showed up just a few times. The V and J genes are TRBV27 and TRBJ1-2, with D possibly TRBD1 on 6 matching bases. CDR3 length: 13 residues. V was trimmed by 5 bases and J by 7 bases, leaving 14 bases between them. CDR1 MNHEY and CDR2 SMNVEV come from the germline V gene (reference sequence). The CDR3 nucleotides read TGTGCCAGCAGTCCACGGTACAGGGTTGGCTACACCTTC. Its protein product is CASSPRYRVGYTF.

This clonotype was counted only a few times. The chain is built from TRBV5-1 and TRBJ1-1; 7 nucleotides align to TRBD1. CDR3 length: 12 residues. Trimming cost V 4 bases and J 7 bases; bases outside gene matches: 4. Germline V gives CDR1 SGHRS, CDR2 YFSETQ. The CDR3, as DNA: TGCGCCAGCAGCACCGGGACAGATGAAGCTTTCTTT. Protein: CASSTGTDEAFF.

The chain links TRBV7-9 to TRBJ2-3, with D unclear. CDR1 and CDR2 (germline): SEHNR, FQNEAQ (reference sequence). V lost 5 bases and J lost 2, with 14 bases in between. This CDR3 is 15 amino acids long. DNA for the CDR3: TGTGCCAGCAGCCCCTGGTGGGAAATCACAGATACGCAGTATTTT. This sequence encodes CASSPWWEITDTQYF. Full variable domain (missing parts from reference TRBV7-9 and TRBJ2-3): DTGVSQNPRHKITKRGQNVTFRCDPISEHNRLYWYRQTLGQGPEFLTYFQNEAQLEKSRLLSDRFSAERPKGSFSTLEIQRTEQGDSAMYLCASSPWWEITDTQYFGPGTRLTVL.

The chain couples TRBV9 to TRBJ1-6; D gene ambiguous. The CDR3 sequence is 14 residues long. Germline CDR1 reads SGDLS; CDR2 reads YYNGEE. The germline V and J ends were trimmed by 5 bases and 7 bases, with 13 bases remaining between them. CDR3 amino acids: CASSEGLWNSPLHF. In DNA form, the CDR3 reads TGTGCCAGCAGTGAGGGATTGTGGAATTCACCCCTCCACTTT.

The chain carries TRBV5-1 and TRBJ2-5; D possibly corresponds to TRBD2 (5 bases). Germline-derived CDR1 and CDR2 are SGHRS and YFSETQ. The germline V and J ends were trimmed by 0 bases and 1 base, with 10 bases remaining between them. CDR3 length equals 15 residues. Here the CDR3 DNA reads TGCGCCAGCAGCTTGGGAGACTACATCCAAGAGACCCAGTACTTC. Encoded protein: CASSLGDYIQETQYF.

V and J are TRBV4-1 and TRBJ2-7; 8 bases fit TRBD1. This CDR3 is 15 amino acids long. CDR1 is MGHRA, CDR2 YSYEKL, per germline. J lost 2 bases, V lost 0 bases, and 3 bases had no gene match. The CDR3: CASSQDWTGTYEQYV. The CDR3 DNA reads as TGCGCCAGCAGCCAAGATTGGACAGGGACCTACGAGCAGTACGTC.

This clonotype turned up a few times. The chain employs TRBV29-1 and TRBJ2-5, with D possibly being TRBD1 (6 bases). CDR3 length equals 12 residues. Germline lookup yields CDR1 SQVTM and CDR2 ANQGSEA. The CDR3 sequence: CSNRVLQETQYF. DNA for the CDR3: TGCAGTAACAGGGTTCTACAAGAGACCCAGTACTTC.

This clonotype has a handful of counts. The chain links TRBV7-9 to TRBJ2-3; 7 nucleotides line up with TRBD2. The CDR3 runs to 12 residues. Germline CDR1 is SEHNR and CDR2 is FQNEAQ (reference sequence). V lost 11 bases and J lost 3; bases outside the gene matches: 5. The CDR3 DNA reads as TGTGCCGGAAGCGGGGATACAGATACGCAGTATTTT. As protein: CAGSGDTDTQYF.

The chain employs TRBV21-1 and TRBJ2-5; the table's D call TRBD1 went unverified against the DNA. TRBV21-1 constitutes a pseudogene. The CDR3 is 14 residues long. CDR3 in amino acids: CASSKDSLQETQYF. CDR3 nucleotide sequence: TGTGCCAGCAGCAAGGACAGCCTCCAAGAGACCCAGTACTTC.

This clonotype has just a few counts. The chain recombines TRBV12-3 or TRBV12-4 with TRBJ1-2; 8 bases are shared with TRBD1. V trimming: 6 bases; J trimming: 8 bases; junction bases outside the gene matches: 11. This CDR3 is built from 14 residues. In DNA form, the CDR3 reads TGTGCCAGCAGCAAGACGGACAGGGCCGGCGGCTACACCTTC. Its translation is CASSKTDRAGGYTF.

This clonotype occurred a few times. The chain combines TRBV6-2 or TRBV6-3 with TRBJ2-7; 9 bases match TRBD1. CDR3 length: 12 residues. Trimming at V came to 10 bases and at J to 3 bases, leaving 4 bases not matched to a gene. Germline lookup yields CDR1 MNHEY and CDR2 SVGEGT. This CDR3 is CATGTGNYEQYF. CDR3 nucleotides: TGTGCCACCGGGACAGGGAACTACGAGCAGTACTTC.

This clonotype appeared a few times. The rearrangement joins TRBV4-3 to TRBJ2-5, with D tentatively TRBD1 or TRBD2 (7 bases each). The V end was cut by 0 bases, the J end by 4 bases, with 15 bases between. Germline V gene lookup returns CDR1 LGHNA and CDR2 YSLEER. CDR3 length: 16 residues. CDR3 loop: CASSQDGGGGGETQYF. The CDR3 region has the DNA TGCGCCAGCAGCCAAGATGGAGGGGGCGGGGGAGAGACCCAGTACTTC.

This clonotype has more than one count but fewer than ten. The chain uses TRBV12-3 or TRBV12-4 and TRBJ2-3; D is possibly TRBD2 (7 bases). The CDR3 is made up of 14 amino acids. Between the trimmed V and J ends, which lost 4 bases and 4 bases, there was a span of 12 bases. The CDR3 region is CASSYRGAADTQYF. The CDR3 DNA reads TGTGCCAGCAGTTACCGGGGGGCGGCAGATACGCAGTATTTT.

This chain uses TRBV7-9 with TRBJ2-1, with D perhaps TRBD2 (5 bases). With 5 bases removed from V and 0 bases from J, the gap between germline ends came to 14 bases. This CDR3 spans 16 amino acids. Germline values: CDR1 SEHNR, CDR2 FQNEAQ (reference sequence). Here the CDR3 reads CASSARGRSSYNEQFF. The CDR3 nucleotides are TGTGCCAGCAGCGCCCGAGGGCGTAGCTCCTACAATGAGCAGTTCTTC.

This clonotype was observed many times. The chain links TRBV29-1 to TRBJ2-2; D uncertain. The CDR3 runs to 15 residues. Trimming stripped 6 bases from V and 6 bases from J, with 20 bases between. Germline V gene sequence: CDR1 SQVTM, CDR2 ANQGSEA. CDR3: CSVLDSFGIAGELFF. The CDR3 DNA sequence: TGCAGCGTATTAGACTCTTTTGGGATTGCCGGGGAGCTGTTTTTT.

There are a few counts of this clonotype. The rearrangement joins TRBV20-1 to TRBJ2-5; perhaps TRBD2 as D (5 bases). Germline V gene data show CDR1 as DFQATT and CDR2 as SNEGSKA (reference sequence). Trimming cost V 6 bases and J 0 bases, with 17 bases left between them. The length of the CDR3 is 15 residues. The CDR3 nucleotides are TGCAGTGCGGGAAGGACTTTACGGTACCAAGAGACCCAGTACTTC. Residues: CSAGRTLRYQETQYF.